The 14 T cell receptor beta chains in this list originate from one sample, sequenced in a study of T cells in tumors after PD-1 blockade. Method: immunoSEQ multiplex PCR; TCRdb's copy keeps in-frame clones and lacks some. The table has 45,000 to 60,000 clones, roughly 80% seen once. The sequencing used PBMCs, collected before anti-PD-1 treatment. These TCRs come from a human donor with basal cell carcinoma.

The genes are TRBV10-3 and TRBJ1-4; unclear D gene. V gave up 6 bases and J gave up 4 bases, with 9 bases separating them. CDR3 size: 13 residues. Germline V lookup: CDR1 ENHRY, CDR2 SYGVKD. CDR3 amino acids: CAISDGINEKLFF. The CDR3 coding sequence is TGTGCCATCAGCGACGGGATTAATGAAAAACTGTTTTTT.

J is TRBJ1-4 and V is TRBV6-5; perhaps TRBD1 as D (6 bases). The CDR3 loop spans 14 amino acids. Germline CDR1 is MNHEY and CDR2 is SVGAGI. Deletions cut 6 bases from V and 7 bases from J, with 15 bases between. The CDR3 loop reads CASRLGGAGEKLFF. For the CDR3, the DNA is TGTGCCAGCAGATTAGGGGGGGCGGGTGAAAAACTGTTTTTT.

This clone was seen just once. The CDR3 nucleotides read TGTGCCAGCGTTGACGGGGATAATCAGCCCCAGCATTTT. This sequence encodes CASVDGDNQPQHF. The gene calls are TRBV18 and TRBJ1-5; D remains ambiguous. The germline V and J ends were trimmed by 8 bases and 4 bases, with 12 bases remaining between them. The CDR3 totals 13 residues. CDR1 and CDR2 from the germline V gene are KGHSH and LQKENI.

The chain links TRBV5-1 to TRBJ2-3, with 9 bases fitting TRBD1. Trimming removed 0 bases from V and 2 bases from J; junction bases left unmatched: 1. CDR1 is SGHRS, CDR2 YFSETQ, per germline. This CDR3 has 15 residues. The CDR3 DNA reads TGCGCCAGCAGCTTGGGACAGGGGGACACAGATACGCAGTATTTT. This sequence encodes CASSLGQGDTDTQYF.

CDR3 in DNA: TGTGCCTGGAGTACAGGGAAGGAAGGCTACACCTTC. This gives the protein CAWSTGKEGYTF. The chain employs TRBV30 and TRBJ1-2; TRBD1 might be the D (6 bases). Germline values: CDR1 GTSNPN, CDR2 SVGIG (reference sequence). The germline V and J ends were trimmed by 2 bases and 8 bases, with 12 bases remaining between them. CDR3 length: 12 amino acids. The full variable domain, rest sourced from reference TRBV30 and TRBJ1-2, is SQTIHQWPATLVQPVGSPLSLECTVEGTSNPNLYWYRQAAGRGLQLLFYSVGIGQISSEVPQNLSASRPQDRQFILSSKKLLLSDSGFYLCAWSTGKEGYTFGSGTRLTVV.

The table lists this clone with a few counts. V gene TRBV2 combines with J gene TRBJ2-5; 9 nucleotides match TRBD1. Germline CDR1 is SNHLY and CDR2 is FYNNEI. Trimming at V came to 5 bases and at J to 4 bases, leaving 8 bases not matched to a gene. The CDR3 contains 15 residues. The CDR3 DNA reads TGTGCCAGCAGTCCGGACAGGGGTTTGGGAGAGACCCAGTACTTC. Translating gives CASSPDRGLGETQYF.

The CDR3 loop reads CASSSWTSGNNEQFF. CDR3 DNA: TGTGCCAGCAGTTCCTGGACTAGCGGAAACAATGAGCAGTTCTTC. The chain uses TRBV28 and TRBJ2-1; 10 bases fit TRBD2. Germline CDR1 is MDHEN and CDR2 is SYDVKM. This CDR3 is built from 15 residues. The ends lost 4 bases at V and 5 bases at J; junction bases unmatched: 5.

The CDR3 region has the DNA TGTGCCAGCAGCGACGGACCAAGGCCCCAGCATTTT. It encodes CASSDGPRPQHF. This rearrangement joins TRBV5-5 to TRBJ1-5, with D unresolved. Germline assignment: CDR1 SGHKS and CDR2 YYEKEE (reference sequence). This CDR3 is built from 12 residues. The germline V and J ends were trimmed by 4 bases and 9 bases, with 11 bases remaining between them. The variable domain in full, with the rest retrieved from reference TRBV5-5 and TRBJ1-5, is DAGVTQSPTHLIKTRGQQVTLRCSPISGHKSVSWYQQVLGQGPQFIFQYYEKEERGRGNFPDRFSARQFPNYSSELNVNALLLGDSALYLCASSDGPRPQHFGDGTRLSIL.

Only a few counts were recorded for this clone. The chain combines TRBV2 with TRBJ1-5; D is ambiguous. V was cut by 7 bases and J by 0 bases, with 10 bases left in between. Germline-derived CDR1 and CDR2 are SNHLY and FYNNEI. CDR3 length: 14 amino acids. The chain's CDR3 is CASTGSYSNQPQHF. CDR3 bases: TGTGCCAGCACGGGCAGTTATAGCAATCAGCCCCAGCATTTT.

This clone came up a few times. CDR3 residues: CASSQGGADPYEQYF. The CDR3, as DNA: TGTGCCAGCAGCCAAGGTGGGGCAGACCCCTACGAGCAGTACTTC. The genes are TRBV4-2 and TRBJ2-7; the D gene is possibly TRBD1 (5 bases). There are 15 residues in the CDR3. Germline-derived CDR1 and CDR2 are LGHNA and YNFKEQ. V lost 1 base and J lost 2, with 12 bases in between.

The rearrangement joins TRBV6-6 to TRBJ1-6, with 9 nucleotides matching TRBD1. The CDR3 length is 14 residues. Trimming cost V 5 bases and J 9 bases; bases outside gene matches: 5. The germline CDR1 and CDR2 sequences are MNHNY and SVGAGI (reference sequence). CDR3 nucleotide sequence: TGTGCCAGCAGTACCGGGACAGGGACTTCACCCCTCCACTTT. This sequence encodes CASSTGTGTSPLHF.

V gene TRBV3-1 (or the pseudogene TRBV3-2) combines with J gene TRBJ1-2; D gene unclear. The V end lost 4 bases, the J end lost 3 bases, and 9 bases lay between the germline ends. This CDR3 is 13 amino acids long. CDR1 is LGHDT, CDR2 YNNKEL, per germline (reference sequence). CDR3: CASSPSLYYGYTF. The DNA for the CDR3 is TGTGCCAGCAGCCCATCACTGTACTATGGCTACACCTTC.

The chain links TRBV18 to TRBJ2-7; D may be TRBD1 (5 bases). CDR1 KGHSH and CDR2 LQKENI come from the germline V gene. V was clipped by 6 bases and J by 0 bases, with 9 bases between them. The CDR3 is 13 residues long. The CDR3 bases are TGTGCCAGCTCCCCAGGGTCCTCCTACGAGCAGTACTTC. Translated: CASSPGSSYEQYF.

The gene calls are TRBV6-4 and TRBJ2-1, with 12 bases aligning to TRBD2. V lost 2 bases and J lost 8; bases outside the gene matches: 4. Germline V gives CDR1 MRHNA, CDR2 SNTAGT. The length of the CDR3 is 15 residues. The CDR3 nucleotides read TGTGCCAGCAGTGACCTAGCGGGGGGGCCAGATGAGCAGTTCTTC. It encodes CASSDLAGGPDEQFF.